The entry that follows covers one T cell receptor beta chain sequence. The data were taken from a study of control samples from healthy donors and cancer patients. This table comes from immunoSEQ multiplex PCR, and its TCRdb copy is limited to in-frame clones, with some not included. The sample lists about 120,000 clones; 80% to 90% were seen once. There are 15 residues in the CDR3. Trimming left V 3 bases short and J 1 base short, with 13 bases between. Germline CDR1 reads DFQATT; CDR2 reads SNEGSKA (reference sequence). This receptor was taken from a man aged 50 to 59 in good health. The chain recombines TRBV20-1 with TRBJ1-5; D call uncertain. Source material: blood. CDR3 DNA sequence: TGCAGTGCTAGTCGTGGGCAGATAAGCAATCAGCCCCAGCATTTT. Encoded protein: CSASRGQISNQPQHF.